The clone carrying this T cell receptor (beta chain) was detected a few times. Its target is unknown. The CDR3 sequence is 19 residues long. J was trimmed by 0 bases and V by 0 bases; bases with no gene match: 9. The V gene's germline CDR1 is DFQATT and CDR2 SNEGSKA (reference sequence). This record comes from a study of identical twins. Study-wide results and limits: In drawing conclusions, the study used cross-sectional statistical analysis and did not follow the same donors. Memory repertoires showed no such pattern, whereas abundant cord blood beta clonotypes carried fewer insertions.

Donors uniformly comprised healthy Caucasians. Each CDR3 protein gets one entry after TCRdb re-called the 5' RACE reads with MiXCR. This sample has about 690,000 distinct CDR3 sequences; less than 7% occur once, and the top ten carry 1.5% to 2%. V usage is TRBV20-1 and J usage is TRBJ2-1; TRBD2 agrees at 12 bases. The sequenced sample consisted of naive T cells sorted from blood. The receptor was isolated from a man between 18 and 35 years old in good health. CDR3 DNA sequence: TGCAGTGCTAGAGATTTCGGACTAGCGGGGCCGAGCTCCTACAATGAGCAGTTCTTC. The encoded protein is CSARDFGLAGPSSYNEQFF.